This TCR beta chain was sequenced for a study of cytomegalovirus exposure and HLA in healthy donors. Study-wide results and limits: Judged likely to be a sequencing artifact was a cluster of highly shared sequence variants.

PCR amplification relied on 60 Vbeta primers (plus 13 Jbeta primers). Clones were sequenced by immunoSEQ multiplex PCR, and TCRdb holds only the in-frame ones, with some missing. The sample holds approximately 130,000 clones, roughly 77% seen once. With 4 bases clipped from V and 12 bases from J, the junction kept 9 bases outside the gene matches. The CDR3 is 16 residues long. CDR1 and CDR2 (germline): WNHNN, SYGVQD (reference sequence). On this clone itself: As yet, its antigen is unknown.

The sequence came from a woman aged 40 to 49 in good health and CMV-seropositive. The sample consisted of PBMCs. The chain recombines TRBV10-1 with TRBJ2-1; 16 bases align to TRBD2. CDR3 nucleotide sequence: TGCGCCAGCAGTGGGCCGGGACTAGCGGGGGGGCTGGTGCAGTTCTTC. Its translation is CASSGPGLAGGLVQFF.